This TCR beta chain derives from a study of identical twins. Findings of the study overall: It was out-of-frame TCR alpha sharing in monozygotic twins that models underestimated. Conclusions were drawn cross-sectionally by statistical analysis, without following the same donors.

With template switching, a universal primer site was added, and the cDNA carried unique molecular identifiers. A single record per CDR3 protein comes from TCRdb applying MiXCR to the 5' RACE reads. The data show approximately 150,000 distinct CDR3 sequences, 3% to 4.5% seen once. The CDR3 is 14 amino acids. CDR1 is MDHEN, CDR2 SYDVKM, per germline. V lost 2 bases, J lost 4 bases, and 9 bases lay in between. Ten or more counts support this clonotype. What it binds is unknown. This clonotype was sampled from a man aged 18 to 30 in good health. Sequencing was done on a sample of memory T cells sorted from blood. The chain combines TRBV28 with TRBJ1-3; D call uncertain. CDR3 bases: TGTGCCAGCAGTTTAGGGAACTCGGGAAACACCATATATTTT. It codes for CASSLGNSGNTIYF.